This TCR beta chain was sequenced in a study of early T cells in non-severe SARS-CoV-2 infection. Study information: The input, bulk RNA from unsorted whole blood, was sequenced, and chains were unpaired. Study-wide results and caveats: VDJdb matching, biased toward anti-spike CD8 responses, missed private and CD4 specificities.

Individual cDNA molecules each received unique molecular identifiers attached to them. TCRdb independently ran MiXCR on the 5' RACE reads; one entry per CDR3 protein. The repertoire holds 35,000 to 45,000 distinct CDR3 sequences, 5.8% seen once, with 7.6% in the top ten. This clonotype was picked up many times. The target antigen is unknown. Germline lookup yields CDR1 MNHNS and CDR2 SASEGT. The CDR3 is 14 amino acids. Trimming took 5 bases from V and 4 from J, leaving 12 bases between them. Material: whole blood. This sequence was found in an adult who was a healthcare worker with PCR-confirmed SARS-CoV-2 infection or an uninfected control (not recorded which). The gene calls are TRBV6-1 and TRBJ1-5, with D maybe TRBD1 (6 bases). The chain's CDR3 is CASSPGTLNQPQHF. For the CDR3, the DNA is TGTGCCAGCAGTCCCGGGACACTGAATCAGCCCCAGCATTTT.